Listed below are T cell receptor beta chains from one sample, sequenced in a study of T cells after yellow fever vaccination. TCRdb re-derived calls from the 5' RACE reads in MiXCR, one entry per CDR3 protein. In the table there are about 16,000 distinct CDR3 sequences, around 4% of which are singletons. The input for sequencing was PBMCs, either bulk or a sorted T-cell subset (CD4+, CD8+, memory, or dextramer-sorted; not recorded which), taken 15 days after the yellow fever booster vaccination. These receptors all stem from a young man who received the YFV17D yellow fever vaccine. Each CDR3 is given with its conserved first and last residue. Fields, in order: D gene, V gene, J gene, CDR3 protein. The D gene is left open where the match is weak.

D gene: -
V gene: TRBV4-3
J gene: TRBJ2-1
CDR3 protein: CASSSGGVYNEQFF

D gene: -
V gene: TRBV7-2
J gene: TRBJ2-7
CDR3 protein: CASSPPGASYEQYF

D gene: TRBD2
V gene: TRBV5-1
J gene: TRBJ2-5
CDR3 protein: CASSFILQGGETQYF

D gene: TRBD1
V gene: TRBV7-6
J gene: TRBJ2-7
CDR3 protein: CASSTHTGVTLYEQYF

D gene: -
V gene: TRBV12-3/TRBV12-4
J gene: TRBJ1-1
CDR3 protein: CASTNPAATEAFF

D gene: TRBD2
V gene: TRBV20-1
J gene: TRBJ2-7
CDR3 protein: CSAKAGLAISYEQYF

D gene: TRBD2
V gene: TRBV18
J gene: TRBJ2-3
CDR3 protein: CASSPSGGGTDTQYF

D gene: -
V gene: TRBV3-1
J gene: TRBJ2-1
CDR3 protein: CASSQGAGIAYNEQFF

D gene: TRBD2
V gene: TRBV20-1
J gene: TRBJ2-7
CDR3 protein: CSASSSVSGGYEQYF

D gene: -
V gene: TRBV7-2
J gene: TRBJ2-1
CDR3 protein: CASSSQTATYNEQFF

D gene: -
V gene: TRBV19
J gene: TRBJ2-7
CDR3 protein: CASSSVDEFLAEQYF

D gene: TRBD1
V gene: TRBV7-9
J gene: TRBJ2-1
CDR3 protein: CASSFGQGRFNEQFF

D gene: -
V gene: TRBV29-1
J gene: TRBJ2-5
CDR3 protein: CSVVRQGTARETQHF

D gene: TRBD2
V gene: TRBV20-1
J gene: TRBJ2-1
CDR3 protein: CSARGPAGNEQFF

D gene: -
V gene: TRBV11-3
J gene: TRBJ2-3
CDR3 protein: CASSSEGTDTQYF

D gene: TRBD2
V gene: TRBV20-1
J gene: TRBJ2-7
CDR3 protein: CSALAGVTYEQYF